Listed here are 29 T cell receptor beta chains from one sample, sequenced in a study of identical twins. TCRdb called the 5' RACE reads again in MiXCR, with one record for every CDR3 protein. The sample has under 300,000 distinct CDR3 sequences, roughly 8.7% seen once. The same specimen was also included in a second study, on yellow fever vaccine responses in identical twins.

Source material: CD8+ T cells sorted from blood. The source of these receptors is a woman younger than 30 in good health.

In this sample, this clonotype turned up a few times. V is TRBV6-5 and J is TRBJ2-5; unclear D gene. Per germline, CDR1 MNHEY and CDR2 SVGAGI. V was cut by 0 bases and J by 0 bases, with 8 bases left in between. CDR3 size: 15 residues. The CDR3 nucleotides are TGTGCCAGCAGTTACTCGTTTACCCACCAAGAGACCCAGTACTTC. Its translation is CASSYSFTHQETQYF.

The CDR3 region is CASSSLGPGGDEQFF. DNA for the CDR3: TGTGCCAGCAGTTCTCTAGGACCAGGTGGGGATGAGCAGTTCTTC. The chain couples TRBV6-5 to TRBJ2-1; no reliable D call. Trimming left V 4 bases short and J 8 bases short, with 18 bases between. CDR1 and CDR2 (germline): MNHEY, SVGAGI. This CDR3 region has 15 residues.

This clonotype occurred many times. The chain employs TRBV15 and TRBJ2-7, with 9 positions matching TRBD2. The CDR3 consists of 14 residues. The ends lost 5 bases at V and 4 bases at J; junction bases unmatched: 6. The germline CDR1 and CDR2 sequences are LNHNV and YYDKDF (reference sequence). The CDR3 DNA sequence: TGTGCCACCAGCGATAGTAGCGGGAGTTACGAGCAGTACTTC. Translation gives CATSDSSGSYEQYF.

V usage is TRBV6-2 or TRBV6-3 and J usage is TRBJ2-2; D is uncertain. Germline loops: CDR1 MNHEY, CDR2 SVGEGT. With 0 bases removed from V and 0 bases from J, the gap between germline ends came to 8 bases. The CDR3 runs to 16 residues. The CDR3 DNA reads TGTGCCAGCAGTTACTCGGCAGGATCGAACACCGGGGAGCTGTTTTTT. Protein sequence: CASSYSAGSNTGELFF.

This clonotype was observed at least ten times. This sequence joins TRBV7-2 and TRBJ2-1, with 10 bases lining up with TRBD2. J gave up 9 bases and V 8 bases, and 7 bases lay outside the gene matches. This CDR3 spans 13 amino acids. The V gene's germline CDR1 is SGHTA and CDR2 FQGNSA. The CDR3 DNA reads TGTGCCAGCCGGGCTAGCGGGGGTTTTGAGCAGTTCTTC. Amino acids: CASRASGGFEQFF.

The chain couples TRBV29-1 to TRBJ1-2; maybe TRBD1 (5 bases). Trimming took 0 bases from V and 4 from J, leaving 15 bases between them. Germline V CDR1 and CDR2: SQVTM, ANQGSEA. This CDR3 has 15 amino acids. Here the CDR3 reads CSVEDGGTSVYGYTF. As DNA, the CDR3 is TGCAGCGTTGAAGACGGAGGGACGTCTGTCTATGGCTACACCTTC.

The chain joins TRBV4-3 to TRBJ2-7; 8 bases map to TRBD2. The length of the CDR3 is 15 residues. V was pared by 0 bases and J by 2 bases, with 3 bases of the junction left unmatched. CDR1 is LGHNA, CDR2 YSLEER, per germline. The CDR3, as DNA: TGCGCCAGCAGCCAAGAACTAGCGGAGACCTACGAGCAGTACTTC. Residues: CASSQELAETYEQYF.

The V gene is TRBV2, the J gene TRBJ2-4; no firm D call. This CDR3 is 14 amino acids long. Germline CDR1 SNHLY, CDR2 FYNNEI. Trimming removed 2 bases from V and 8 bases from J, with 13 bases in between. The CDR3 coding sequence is TGTGCCAGCAGTGAAACGGGTCTTAGAGACATTCAGTACTTC. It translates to CASSETGLRDIQYF.

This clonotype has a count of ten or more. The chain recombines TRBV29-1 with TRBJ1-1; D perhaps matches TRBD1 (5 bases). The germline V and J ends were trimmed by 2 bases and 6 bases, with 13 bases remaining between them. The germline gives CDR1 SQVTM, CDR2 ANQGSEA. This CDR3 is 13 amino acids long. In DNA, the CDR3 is TGCAGCGTTGAAATCACAGGAACTTCTGAAGCTTTCTTT. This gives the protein CSVEITGTSEAFF. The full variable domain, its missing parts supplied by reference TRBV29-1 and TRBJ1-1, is SAVISQKPSRDICQRGTSLTIQCQVDSQVTMMFWYRQQPGQSLTLIATANQGSEATYESGFVIDKFPISRPNLTFSTLTVSNMSPEDSSIYLCSVEITGTSEAFFGQGTRLTVV.

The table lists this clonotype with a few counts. CDR3 protein: CASRTGTWYEQFF. The CDR3 DNA reads TGTGCCAGCAGAACCGGGACATGGTATGAGCAGTTCTTC. The chain has TRBV27 and TRBJ2-1; a possible D gene is TRBD1 (6 bases). The CDR3 totals 13 residues. The germline V gene has CDR1 MNHEY and CDR2 SMNVEV (reference sequence). Between the trimmed V and J ends, which lost 6 bases and 8 bases, there was a span of 14 bases.

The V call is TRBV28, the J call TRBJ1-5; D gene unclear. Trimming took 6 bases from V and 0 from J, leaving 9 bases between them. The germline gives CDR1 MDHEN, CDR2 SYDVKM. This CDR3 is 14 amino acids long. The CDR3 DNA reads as TGTGCCAGCAGCTCCGAATATAGCAATCAGCCCCAGCATTTT. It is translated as CASSSEYSNQPQHF.

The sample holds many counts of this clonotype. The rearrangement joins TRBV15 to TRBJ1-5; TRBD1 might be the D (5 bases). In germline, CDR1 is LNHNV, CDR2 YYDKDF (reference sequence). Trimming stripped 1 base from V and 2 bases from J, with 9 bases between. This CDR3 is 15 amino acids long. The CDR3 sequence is CATSRAQGGNQPQHF. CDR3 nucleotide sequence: TGTGCCACCAGCAGAGCGCAGGGTGGCAATCAGCCCCAGCATTTT.

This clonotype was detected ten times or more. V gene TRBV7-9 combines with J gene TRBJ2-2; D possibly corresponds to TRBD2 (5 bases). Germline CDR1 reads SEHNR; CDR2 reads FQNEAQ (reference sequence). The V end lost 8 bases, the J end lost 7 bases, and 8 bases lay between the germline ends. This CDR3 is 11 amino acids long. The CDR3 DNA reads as TGTGCCAGCGAGGGAATCGGGGAGCTGTTTTTT. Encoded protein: CASEGIGELFF. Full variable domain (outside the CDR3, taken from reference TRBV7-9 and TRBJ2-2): DTGVSQNPRHKITKRGQNVTFRCDPISEHNRLYWYRQTLGQGPEFLTYFQNEAQLEKSRLLSDRFSAERPKGSFSTLEIQRTEQGDSAMYLCASEGIGELFFGEGSRLTVL.

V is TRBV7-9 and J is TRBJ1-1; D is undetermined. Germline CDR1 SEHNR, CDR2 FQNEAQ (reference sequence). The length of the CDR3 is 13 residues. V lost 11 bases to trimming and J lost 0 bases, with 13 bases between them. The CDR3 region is CAGDPGLNTEAFF. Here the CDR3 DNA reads TGTGCCGGAGACCCGGGATTGAACACTGAAGCTTTCTTT.

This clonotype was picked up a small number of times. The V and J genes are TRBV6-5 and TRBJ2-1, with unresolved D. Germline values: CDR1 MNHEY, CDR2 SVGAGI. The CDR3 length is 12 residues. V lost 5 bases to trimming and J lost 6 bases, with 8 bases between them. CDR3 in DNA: TGTGCCAGCAGTCCCGGTCCCAATGAGCAGTTCTTC. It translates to CASSPGPNEQFF.

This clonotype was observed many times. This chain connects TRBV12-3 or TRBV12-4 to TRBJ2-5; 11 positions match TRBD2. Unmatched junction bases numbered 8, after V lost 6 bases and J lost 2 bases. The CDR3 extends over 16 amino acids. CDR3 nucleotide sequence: TGTGCCAGCAGCCCCAGCGGGACTAGCGGTCAAGAGACCCAGTACTTC. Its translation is CASSPSGTSGQETQYF.

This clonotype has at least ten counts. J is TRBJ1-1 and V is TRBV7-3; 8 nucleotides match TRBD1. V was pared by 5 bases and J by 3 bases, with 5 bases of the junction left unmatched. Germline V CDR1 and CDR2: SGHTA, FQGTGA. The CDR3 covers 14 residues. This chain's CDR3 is CASSPKTGDTEAFF. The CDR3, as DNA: TGTGCCAGCAGCCCCAAGACAGGGGACACTGAAGCTTTCTTT.

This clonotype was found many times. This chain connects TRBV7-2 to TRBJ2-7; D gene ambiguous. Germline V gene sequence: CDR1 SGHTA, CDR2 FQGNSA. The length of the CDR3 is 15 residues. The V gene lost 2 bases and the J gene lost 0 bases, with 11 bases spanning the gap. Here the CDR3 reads CASSLTSTDSYEQYF. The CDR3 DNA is TGTGCCAGCAGCTTAACGAGCACGGACTCCTACGAGCAGTACTTC.

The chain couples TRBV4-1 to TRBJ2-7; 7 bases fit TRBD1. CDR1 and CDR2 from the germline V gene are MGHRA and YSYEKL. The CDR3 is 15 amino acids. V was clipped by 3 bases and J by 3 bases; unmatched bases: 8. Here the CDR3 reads CASSQILTGVYEQYF. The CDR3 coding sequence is TGCGCCAGCAGCCAGATCTTAACAGGGGTCTACGAGCAGTACTTC.

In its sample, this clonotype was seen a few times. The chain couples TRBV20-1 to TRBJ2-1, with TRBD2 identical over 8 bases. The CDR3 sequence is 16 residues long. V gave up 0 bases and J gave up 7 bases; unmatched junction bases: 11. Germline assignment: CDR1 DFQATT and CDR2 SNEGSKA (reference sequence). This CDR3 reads CSARDPVGTGGNEQFF. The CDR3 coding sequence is TGCAGTGCTAGAGATCCCGTCGGGACGGGAGGGAATGAGCAGTTCTTC.

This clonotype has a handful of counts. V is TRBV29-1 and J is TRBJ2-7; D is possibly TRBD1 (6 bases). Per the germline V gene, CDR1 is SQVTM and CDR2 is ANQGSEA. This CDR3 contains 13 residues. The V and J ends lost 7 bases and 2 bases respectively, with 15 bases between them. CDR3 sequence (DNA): TGCAGCGCTTCACAGGGATCGCCCTACGAGCAGTACTTC. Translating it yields CSASQGSPYEQYF.

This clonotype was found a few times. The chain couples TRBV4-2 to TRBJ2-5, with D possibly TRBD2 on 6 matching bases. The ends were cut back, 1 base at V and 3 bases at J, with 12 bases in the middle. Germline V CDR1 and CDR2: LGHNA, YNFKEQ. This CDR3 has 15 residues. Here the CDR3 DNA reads TGTGCCAGCAGCCAAGTACTCGGGGGTGAAGAGACCCAGTACTTC. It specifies CASSQVLGGEETQYF.

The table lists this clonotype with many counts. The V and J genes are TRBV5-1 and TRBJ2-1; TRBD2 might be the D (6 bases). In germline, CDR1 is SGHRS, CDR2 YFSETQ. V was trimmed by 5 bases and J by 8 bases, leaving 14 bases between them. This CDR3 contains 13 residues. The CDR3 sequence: CASREWRGDEQFF. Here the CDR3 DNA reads TGCGCCAGCAGGGAGTGGCGGGGCGATGAGCAGTTCTTC. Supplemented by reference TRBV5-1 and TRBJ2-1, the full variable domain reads KAGVTQTPRYLIKTRGQQVTLSCSPISGHRSVSWYQQTPGQGLQFLFEYFSETQRNKGNFPGRFSGRQFSNSRSEMNVSTLELGDSALYLCASREWRGDEQFFGPGTRLTVL.

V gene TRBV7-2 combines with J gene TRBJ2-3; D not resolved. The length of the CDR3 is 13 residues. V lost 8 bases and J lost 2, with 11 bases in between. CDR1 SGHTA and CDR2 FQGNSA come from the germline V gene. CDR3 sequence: CASPGPNTDTQYF. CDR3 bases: TGTGCCAGCCCCGGGCCGAACACAGATACGCAGTATTTT.

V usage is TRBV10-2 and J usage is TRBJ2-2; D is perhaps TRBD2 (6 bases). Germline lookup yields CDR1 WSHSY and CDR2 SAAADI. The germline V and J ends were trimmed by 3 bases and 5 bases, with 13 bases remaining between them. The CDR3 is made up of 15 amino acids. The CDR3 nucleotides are TGCGCCAGCAGTGAAGGAGGGCTTGATACCGGGGAGCTGTTTTTT. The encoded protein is CASSEGGLDTGELFF.

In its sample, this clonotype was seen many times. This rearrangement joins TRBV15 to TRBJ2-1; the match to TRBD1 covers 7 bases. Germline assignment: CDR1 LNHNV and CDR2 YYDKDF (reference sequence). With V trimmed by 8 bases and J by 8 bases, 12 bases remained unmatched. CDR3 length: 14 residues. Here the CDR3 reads CATEDRSTLHEQFF. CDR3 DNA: TGTGCCACCGAGGACAGGTCGACCCTACATGAGCAGTTCTTC.

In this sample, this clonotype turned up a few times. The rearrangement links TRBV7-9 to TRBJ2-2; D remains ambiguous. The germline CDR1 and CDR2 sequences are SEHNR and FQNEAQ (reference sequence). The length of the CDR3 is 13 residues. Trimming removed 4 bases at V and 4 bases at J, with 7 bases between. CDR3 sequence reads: CASSSDGTGELFF. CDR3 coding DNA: TGTGCCAGCAGCTCAGACGGCACCGGGGAGCTGTTTTTT.

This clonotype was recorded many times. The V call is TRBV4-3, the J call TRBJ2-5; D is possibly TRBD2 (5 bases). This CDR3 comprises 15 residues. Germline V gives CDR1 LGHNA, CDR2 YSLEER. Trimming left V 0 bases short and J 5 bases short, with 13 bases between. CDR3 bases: TGCGCCAGCAGCCAAGATACGGGGTTCGGGGAGACCCAGTACTTC. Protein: CASSQDTGFGETQYF.

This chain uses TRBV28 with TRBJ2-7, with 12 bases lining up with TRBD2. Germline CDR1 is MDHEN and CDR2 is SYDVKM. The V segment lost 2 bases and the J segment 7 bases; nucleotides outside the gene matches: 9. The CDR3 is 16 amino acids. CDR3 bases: TGTGCCAGCAGTTTACCCGACACTAGCGGGGGGCCTGAGCAGTACTTC. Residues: CASSLPDTSGGPEQYF.